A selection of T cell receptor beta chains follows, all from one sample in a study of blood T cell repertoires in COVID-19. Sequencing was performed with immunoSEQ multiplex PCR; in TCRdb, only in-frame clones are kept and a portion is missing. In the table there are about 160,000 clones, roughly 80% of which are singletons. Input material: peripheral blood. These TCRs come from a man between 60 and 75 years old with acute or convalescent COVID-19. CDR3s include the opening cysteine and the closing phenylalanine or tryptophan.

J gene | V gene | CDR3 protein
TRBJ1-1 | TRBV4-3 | CASSQDRGRYTEAFF
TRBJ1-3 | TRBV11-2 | CASSHYRGHSGNTIYF
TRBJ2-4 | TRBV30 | CAWSVELGGPQYF
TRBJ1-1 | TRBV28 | CASISGTGNTEAFF
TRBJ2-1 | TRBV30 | CAWSSRVYNEQFF
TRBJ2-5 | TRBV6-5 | CASLWTGASQETQYF
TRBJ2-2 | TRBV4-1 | CASSFGQGNTGELFF
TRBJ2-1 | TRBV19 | CASSQDRVNNEQFF
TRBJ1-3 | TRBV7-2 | CASSFARSGSGNTIYF
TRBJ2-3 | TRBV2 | CASRGTSRTDTQYF
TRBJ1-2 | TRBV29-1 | CSVASGDRVRSGGGYTF
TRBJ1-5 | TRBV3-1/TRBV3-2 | CASSPGQGLSNQPQHF
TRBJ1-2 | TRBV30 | CACQQAYGYTF
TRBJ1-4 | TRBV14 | CASSQMGQGGEKLFF
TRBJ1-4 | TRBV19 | CASSITSPGANEKLFF
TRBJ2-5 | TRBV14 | CASSYLTSGGMETQYF
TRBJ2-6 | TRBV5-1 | CASSFSPGTGANVLTF
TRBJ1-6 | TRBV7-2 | CASSPRTGPYNSPLHF
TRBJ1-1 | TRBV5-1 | CASSITGGLGTEAFF
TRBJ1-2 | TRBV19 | CASSPGRGIGGYTF
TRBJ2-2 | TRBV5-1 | CASSFSPGGTGELFF
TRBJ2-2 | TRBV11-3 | CASSLTGGAGELFF
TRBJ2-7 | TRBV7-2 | CASSYSLGQGEQYF